This T cell receptor (beta chain) derives from a study of OX40 agonist ivuxolimab in advanced cancers. Overall study context: Ivuxolimab, an agonistic anti-OX40 (CD134) antibody, was given to patients. Study observations and caveats: Both CD4+ and CD8+ T cell populations in blood had undergone clonal expansion by week 6 at 0.1 to 3.0 mg/kg. Patients who responded partially at 0.1-3.0 mg/kg showed clonal expansion ranking among the lowest.

Autoimmune disease history or systemic immunosuppression led to patient exclusion. Generated by immunoSEQ multiplex PCR, the TCRdb table keeps only in-frame clones and is missing some. The sample has over 20,000 clones, 80% to 90% seen once. The CDR3 is 15 amino acids. J was trimmed by 8 bases and V by 1 base; bases with no gene match: 3. Germline assignment: CDR1 MDHEN and CDR2 SYDVKM. A note on this clone: Its antigen is undetermined.

The starting material was CD4+ or CD8+ T cells sorted from blood, obtained in a trial of the OX40 agonist ivuxolimab. This receptor was taken from an adult with an advanced solid tumor such as melanoma, head and neck, liver or kidney cancer. This chain uses TRBV28 with TRBJ2-1; the match to TRBD2 covers 12 bases. The CDR3 sequence is CASSLSLAGGDEQFF. The CDR3 DNA reads as TGTGCCAGCAGTTTATCACTAGCGGGGGGCGATGAGCAGTTCTTC.